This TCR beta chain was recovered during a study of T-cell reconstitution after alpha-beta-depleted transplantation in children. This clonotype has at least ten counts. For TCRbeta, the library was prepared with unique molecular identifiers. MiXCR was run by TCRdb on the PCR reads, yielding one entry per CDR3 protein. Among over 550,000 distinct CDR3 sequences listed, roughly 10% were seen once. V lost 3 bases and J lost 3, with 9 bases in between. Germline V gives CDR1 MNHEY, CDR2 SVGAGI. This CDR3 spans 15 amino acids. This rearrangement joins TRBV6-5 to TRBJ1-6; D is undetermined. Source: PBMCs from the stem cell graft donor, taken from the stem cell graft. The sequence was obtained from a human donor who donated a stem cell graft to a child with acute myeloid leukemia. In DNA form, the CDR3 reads TGTGCCAGCAGTTATACGGCTAACTATAATTCACCCCTCCACTTT. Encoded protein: CASSYTANYNSPLHF.